A selection of T cell receptor beta chains follows, all from one sample in a study of cytomegalovirus exposure and HLA in healthy donors. The repertoire was sequenced with immunoSEQ multiplex PCR; TCRdb's copy has only in-frame clones and lacks some. Of fewer than 200,000 clones listed, under 80% are singletons. Sequences were obtained from PBMCs. These TCRs come from a man in his forties or fifties in good health and CMV-seronegative. CDR3s include the opening cysteine and the closing phenylalanine or tryptophan. The D gene is left open where the match is weak. Only some rows state a clone size, as once, few, many or a class for expanded clones.

>TRBJ1-1|.|.|TRBV7-2
CASSLAVGGTNTEAFF
TGTGCCAGCAGCTTAGCGGTTGGAGGGACGAACACTGAAGCTTTCTTT
>TRBJ1-2|.|.|TRBV29-1
CSVAAGGNYGYTF
TGCAGCGTTGCGGCGGGGGGCAACTATGGCTACACCTTC
>TRBJ2-7|few|TRBD1|TRBV18
CASSPTSQGAREQYF
TGTGCCAGCTCACCGACGTCCCAGGGGGCGCGGGAGCAGTACTTC
>TRBJ1-6|.|TRBD1|TRBV13
CASSEGQAYSPLHF
TGTGCCAGCAGCGAAGGACAGGCTTATTCACCCCTCCACTTT
>TRBJ2-1|few|.|TRBV25-1
CASSEYWTTYHEQFF
TGTGCCAGCAGTGAATATTGGACTACCTACCATGAGCAGTTCTTC
>TRBJ1-1|.|.|TRBV5-4
CASSIELHTEAFF
TGTGCCAGCAGCATAGAACTTCACACTGAAGCTTTCTTT
>TRBJ2-1|.|.|TRBV4-1
CASSQEWEQGGGEQFF
TGCGCCAGCAGCCAAGAATGGGAACAGGGCGGAGGTGAGCAGTTCTTC
>TRBJ2-3|.|TRBD2|TRBV7-4
CASNLPGGVASTDTQYF
TGTGCCAGCAACCTCCCGGGGGGGGTCGCTAGCACAGATACGCAGTATTTT
>TRBJ2-5|.|TRBD2|TRBV7-6
CASSLAGAGRGYFAQETQYF
TGTGCCAGCAGCTTAGCGGGCGCAGGGAGGGGTTATTTTGCCCAAGAGACCCAGTACTTC
>TRBJ2-4|.|.|TRBV29-1
CSVGSGNENIQYF
TGCAGCGTTGGGTCAGGGAACGAGAACATTCAGTACTTC
>TRBJ2-2|.|.|TRBV5-1
CASSPASATGELFF
TGCGCCAGCAGCCCGGCTAGCGCCACCGGGGAGCTGTTTTTT
>TRBJ1-1|.|.|TRBV11-2
CASNVQENTEAFF
TGTGCCAGCAACGTACAGGAGAACACTGAAGCTTTCTTT
>TRBJ2-3|once|.|TRBV13
CASSLRRTSTDTQYF
TGTGCCAGCAGCTTGCGACGGACTAGCACAGATACGCAGTATTTT